The sequence of this TCR beta chain was determined in a study of regulatory T cells in long-lasting Graves disease. Time point reported: persistent/refractory GD, antithyroid drugs over 5 years with positive TRAb. Researchers made the TCR library from RNA that was extracted from PBMCs. Patient provenance is recorded as an endocrinology department in Xi'an, China. Researchers made TCR beta libraries by using iRepertoire HTBI primers and running Arm-PCR on CDR3 regions. TCRdb reanalysed the multiplex PCR reads using MiXCR and keeps one entry per CDR3 protein. The sample has 450,000 or so distinct CDR3 sequences; 22% are singletons. The CDR3 runs 10 residues. Trimming took off 10 bases at V and 14 bases at J, with 16 bases between the two ends.

The material sequenced was peripheral blood mononuclear cells (PBMCs), taken when the disease was refractory, from a patient treated with antithyroid drugs. This chain links TRBV12-3 or TRBV12-4 with TRBJ2-3, with D possibly matching TRBD2 (5 bases). This TCR was recovered from a female donor with Graves disease. The CDR3 DNA follows: TGTGCCACCTGGAGAACTAGGTGGTATTTT. Translation gives CATWRTRWYF.